The 31 T cell receptor beta chains listed next were all sequenced from one sample in a study of response to subunit inactivated influenza vaccine. TCRdb processed the RT-PCR reads anew with MiXCR; each CDR3 protein has one entry. The sample carries 550,000 to 800,000 distinct CDR3 sequences, about 15% recorded once. Sequencing used PBMCs from blood, obtained 14 days before vaccination. These receptors were obtained from a man aged 45-65 years who received an inactivated influenza vaccine.

This clonotype was picked up a small number of times. The chain carries TRBV28 and TRBJ1-2; D unresolved. The CDR3 sequence is 14 residues long. Per germline, CDR1 MDHEN and CDR2 SYDVKM. Between the trimmed V and J ends, which lost 7 bases and 3 bases, there was a span of 15 bases. The CDR3 loop is CASISGGFDYGYTF. In DNA form, the CDR3 reads TGTGCCAGCATCTCTGGAGGGTTCGACTATGGCTACACCTTC.

This clonotype was observed many times. The chain links TRBV4-2 to TRBJ2-4; D gene uncertain. The germline gives CDR1 LGHNA, CDR2 YNFKEQ. V lost 0 bases and J 5 bases, leaving 11 bases between the germline ends. The CDR3 covers 15 residues. CDR3 sequence reads: CASSQDLYSENIQYF. The CDR3 DNA reads TGTGCCAGCAGCCAAGATCTCTACAGCGAAAACATTCAGTACTTC.

This clonotype was recorded a few times. V and J are TRBV20-1 and TRBJ2-5; perhaps TRBD1 as D (7 bases). V lost 0 bases and J lost 5, with 16 bases in between. The CDR3 is 15 residues long. The germline CDR1 and CDR2 sequences are DFQATT and SNEGSKA (reference sequence). CDR3 bases: TGCAGTGCTAGAGATTTCGCCAGGGGGAGGGAGACCCAGTACTTC. Amino acids: CSARDFARGRETQYF.

The V call is TRBV20-1, the J call TRBJ2-1; 7 bases agree with TRBD1. The V gene's germline CDR1 is DFQATT and CDR2 SNEGSKA (reference sequence). This CDR3 is built from 12 residues. Unmatched junction bases numbered 4, after V lost 8 bases and J lost 3 bases. The CDR3 protein is CSSWTGYNEQFF. CDR3 DNA: TGCAGTTCGTGGACAGGCTACAATGAGCAGTTCTTC.

This clonotype was detected only a few times. The CDR3 sequence: CASSSLTAGEHHEQYF. As DNA, the CDR3 is TGTGCCAGCAGCTCTCTAACGGCAGGGGAACACCACGAGCAGTACTTC. The J gene is TRBJ2-7, the V gene TRBV7-9, with D tentatively TRBD1 (6 bases). CDR3 size: 16 residues. Trimming left V 4 bases short and J 5 bases short, with 21 bases between. From germline, CDR1 is SEHNR and CDR2 FQNEAQ (reference sequence).

This clonotype occurred a few times. V and J are TRBV5-6 and TRBJ1-1; D gene uncertain. V lost 0 bases and J 4 bases, leaving 10 bases between the germline ends. Germline V CDR1 and CDR2: SGHDT, YYEEEE. The length of the CDR3 is 14 residues. The CDR3 DNA sequence: TGTGCCAGCAGCTTGGGGCGGCGGGGCACTGAAGCTTTCTTT. This encodes CASSLGRRGTEAFF. The full variable domain, in which reference TRBV5-6 and TRBJ1-1 provide the parts outside the CDR3, is DAGVTQSPTHLIKTRGQQVTLRCSPKSGHDTVSWYQQALGQGPQFIFQYYEEEERQRGNFPDRFSGHQFPNYSSELNVNALLLGDSALYLCASSLGRRGTEAFFGQGTRLTVV.

Remarks on this clonotype: One junction end disagrees with the germline gene, perhaps due to a read error. This rearrangement joins TRBV27 to TRBJ2-2; D is possibly TRBD1 (6 bases). Germline CDR1 reads MNHEY; CDR2 reads SMNVEV (reference sequence). The CDR3 runs 18 residues. The CDR3, as DNA: TGTGCCAGCAGTCCACTAGGGGTGATCCGGACAGCCACCGCGGAGCTGTTTTTT. It codes for CASSPLGVIRTATAELFF.

The table lists this clonotype with a few counts. This chain joins TRBV7-8 and TRBJ2-2, with a tentative D call TRBD2 (5 bases). Germline V gene data show CDR1 as SGHVS and CDR2 as FQNEAQ. CDR3 length equals 13 residues. Deletions cut 7 bases from V and 4 bases from J, with 10 bases between. Here the CDR3 reads CASNSGITGELFF. As DNA, the CDR3 is TGTGCCAGCAACTCGGGGATCACCGGGGAGCTGTTTTTT.

The V call is TRBV9, the J call TRBJ2-3, with 9 bases that match TRBD2. Germline CDR1 reads SGDLS; CDR2 reads YYNGEE. The CDR3 spans 15 residues. The V gene end was trimmed by 4 bases and the J gene end by 4 bases; junction bases not matched to a gene: 7. The CDR3 protein is CASSPGGGASDTQYF. The CDR3 DNA is TGTGCCAGCAGCCCGGGCGGGGGGGCGTCAGATACGCAGTATTTT.

This clonotype was picked up a small number of times. The chain is built from TRBV6-2 or TRBV6-3 and TRBJ1-6; a weak D match, TRBD1 (5 bases). The CDR3 totals 17 residues. CDR1 and CDR2 from the germline V gene are MNHEY and SVGEGT. With 6 bases removed from V and 0 bases from J, the gap between germline ends came to 15 bases. This CDR3 reads CASRGLTASSYNSPLHF. The CDR3 DNA follows: TGTGCCAGCAGGGGACTGACGGCGAGCTCCTATAATTCACCCCTCCACTTT.

The chain recombines TRBV10-3 with TRBJ2-7, with a weak D call TRBD1 (5 bases). The CDR3 is 15 amino acids. Germline CDR1 reads ENHRY; CDR2 reads SYGVKD. V dropped 6 bases and J dropped 2 bases, with 17 bases sitting between them. The CDR3 protein is CAISEQVMYPYEQYF. CDR3 nucleotide sequence: TGTGCCATCAGCGAACAGGTGATGTACCCCTACGAGCAGTACTTC.

This clonotype was found a few times. The rearrangement uses TRBV5-1 and TRBJ1-2, with D tentatively TRBD1 (6 bases). The length of the CDR3 is 13 residues. Germline values: CDR1 SGHRS, CDR2 YFSETQ. V shed 6 bases and J shed 4 bases, with 13 bases lying between them. CDR3 bases: TGCGCCAGCACCCAGGGGCCGGGCTATGGCTACACCTTC. It yields the protein CASTQGPGYGYTF.

V and J are TRBV6-1 and TRBJ2-1, with 7 nucleotides matching TRBD1. J lost 6 bases, V lost 4 bases, and 9 bases had no gene match. This CDR3 is 15 amino acids long. CDR1 is MNHNS and CDR2 is SASEGT in the germline V gene. The CDR3 coding sequence is TGTGCCAGCAGTGCGTATAAGGGGGCCGGCAATGAGCAGTTCTTC. The encoded protein is CASSAYKGAGNEQFF.

V and J are TRBV7-2 and TRBJ2-3, with a tentative D call TRBD2 (6 bases). The V end lost 5 bases, the J end lost 6 bases, and 15 bases lay between the germline ends. This CDR3 spans 14 amino acids. Germline assignment: CDR1 SGHTA and CDR2 FQGNSA. Written as DNA, the CDR3 is TGTGCCAGCAGCCTAACTAGCCGAGGGGATACGCAGTATTTT. This encodes CASSLTSRGDTQYF.

The J gene is TRBJ2-7, the V gene TRBV10-1; 8 bases line up with TRBD1. V gave up 3 bases and J gave up 6 bases; unmatched junction bases: 10. CDR3 length: 15 amino acids. Germline V gives CDR1 WNHNN, CDR2 SYGVQD (reference sequence). As DNA, the CDR3 is TGCGCCAGCAGTGAAGACAGGGGTACGAATCTCGAGCAGTACTTC. Translating it yields CASSEDRGTNLEQYF.

At least ten counts were recorded for this clonotype. The rearrangement links TRBV10-3 to TRBJ2-1; TRBD2 is a possible D gene (5 bases). Trimming removed 8 bases from V and 3 bases from J, with 20 bases in between. Per the germline V gene, CDR1 is ENHRY and CDR2 is SYGVKD. The length of the CDR3 is 16 residues. In DNA form, the CDR3 reads TGTGCCATCGGGGAGTCTGGGCTAGCCAACTACAATGAGCAGTTCTTC. Translating gives CAIGESGLANYNEQFF.

The chain recombines TRBV5-6 with TRBJ2-1, with D tentatively TRBD1 or TRBD2 (5 bases each). With 3 bases removed from V and 12 bases from J, the gap between germline ends came to 16 bases. Germline assignment: CDR1 SGHDT and CDR2 YYEEEE. The CDR3 loop spans 13 amino acids. The chain's CDR3 is CASSSDVGVGQFF. CDR3 in DNA: TGTGCCAGCAGCTCAGATGTGGGGGTCGGGCAGTTCTTC.

This chain links TRBV6-2 or TRBV6-3 with TRBJ2-3, with D possibly being TRBD2 (5 bases). The CDR3 loop spans 14 amino acids. Trimming stripped 8 bases from V and 4 bases from J, with 16 bases between. Germline V lookup: CDR1 MNHEY, CDR2 SVGEGT. CDR3 region: CASCGSVEADTQYF. In nucleotides, the CDR3 is TGTGCCAGCTGTGGATCGGTGGAGGCAGATACGCAGTATTTT.

The chain combines TRBV27 with TRBJ2-7, with 7 nucleotides matching TRBD1. Germline V gene sequence: CDR1 MNHEY, CDR2 SMNVEV (reference sequence). This CDR3 comprises 13 residues. Losses at the gene ends were 7 bases for V and 2 bases for J; bases not matched to a gene: 5. This CDR3 reads CASNRQGAYEQYF. The CDR3 DNA is TGTGCCAGCAATAGACAGGGAGCCTACGAGCAGTACTTC.

This clonotype was counted many times. The V and J genes are TRBV5-1 and TRBJ1-1; 12 nucleotides line up with TRBD1. The CDR3 sequence is 15 residues long. Germline trimming cut 4 bases from V and 5 bases from J; bases unmatched to any gene: 6. From germline, CDR1 is SGHRS and CDR2 YFSETQ. CDR3 amino acids: CASSGGTGGVTEAFF. CDR3 DNA sequence: TGCGCCAGCAGCGGCGGGACAGGGGGCGTAACTGAAGCTTTCTTT. Drawing the rest from reference TRBV5-1 and TRBJ1-1, the complete variable domain is KAGVTQTPRYLIKTRGQQVTLSCSPISGHRSVSWYQQTPGQGLQFLFEYFSETQRNKGNFPGRFSGRQFSNSRSEMNVSTLELGDSALYLCASSGGTGGVTEAFFGQGTRLTVV.

This clonotype was recorded a few times. The V call is TRBV7-8, the J call TRBJ2-1; perhaps TRBD2 as D (6 bases). The CDR3 sequence is 17 residues long. Per the germline V gene, CDR1 is SGHVS and CDR2 is FQNEAQ. V dropped 1 base and J dropped 0 bases, with 13 bases sitting between them. The CDR3 spells CASSLERAGSSYNEQFF. For the CDR3, the DNA is TGTGCCAGCAGCTTAGAGCGGGCAGGGAGCTCCTACAATGAGCAGTTCTTC.

This clonotype came up many times. The V and J genes are TRBV6-2 or TRBV6-3 and TRBJ2-3, with 11 bases fitting TRBD2. Germline CDR1 reads MNHEY; CDR2 reads SVGEGT. The V segment lost 2 bases and the J segment 4 bases; nucleotides outside the gene matches: 17. The CDR3 is 20 residues long. The chain's CDR3 is CASSYLEGTSGSKGADTQYF. CDR3 DNA: TGTGCCAGCAGTTACCTAGAAGGGACTAGCGGTTCTAAAGGGGCAGATACGCAGTATTTT.

The chain carries TRBV27 and TRBJ2-1; D call uncertain. With 7 bases removed from V and 1 base from J, the gap between germline ends came to 8 bases. Germline V lookup: CDR1 MNHEY, CDR2 SMNVEV (reference sequence). This CDR3 region has 13 residues. The CDR3: CASMGLSYNEQFF. CDR3 in DNA: TGTGCCAGCATGGGCCTTTCCTACAATGAGCAGTTCTTC.

The J gene is TRBJ1-5, the V gene TRBV20-1; no reliable D call. CDR3 size: 14 residues. Germline V gene sequence: CDR1 DFQATT, CDR2 SNEGSKA (reference sequence). The V end lost 3 bases, the J end lost 0 bases, and 9 bases lay between the germline ends. This chain's CDR3 is CSASLGFSNQPQHF. The CDR3 DNA reads TGCAGTGCTAGTTTGGGATTTAGCAATCAGCCCCAGCATTTT.

J is TRBJ2-7 and V is TRBV7-2; TRBD2 matches at 9 bases. The length of the CDR3 is 15 residues. The germline V gene has CDR1 SGHTA and CDR2 FQGNSA. V shed 4 bases, J shed 4 bases, and the junction held 8 bases outside the gene matches. The CDR3 DNA is TGTGCCAGCAGCTGGGCTAGCGGGGCCCAGTACGAGCAGTACTTC. Its protein is CASSWASGAQYEQYF.

This clonotype has a handful of counts. The V gene is TRBV3-1, the J gene TRBJ2-7; 11 nucleotides agree with TRBD2. The CDR3 totals 14 residues. Trimming removed 3 bases from V and 7 bases from J; junction bases left unmatched: 5. Germline CDR1 LGHDT, CDR2 YNNKEL (reference sequence). The chain's CDR3 is CASSQGTSGQEQYF. The CDR3 DNA reads as TGTGCCAGCAGCCAGGGGACTAGCGGACAGGAGCAGTACTTC.

The chain has TRBV14 and TRBJ2-2; 7 bases agree with TRBD1. The CDR3 spans 14 residues. The V and J ends lost 6 bases and 9 bases, in that order; junction bases with no gene match: 10. CDR1 is SGHDN and CDR2 is FVKESK in the germline V gene. CDR3 sequence: CASSPDNRGRELFF. CDR3 in DNA: TGTGCCAGCAGTCCTGATAACAGGGGCCGGGAGCTGTTTTTT.

This chain links TRBV12-3 or TRBV12-4 with TRBJ2-6; a weak D match, TRBD2 (5 bases). The CDR3 extends over 18 amino acids. Between the trimmed V and J ends, which lost 7 bases and 0 bases, there was a span of 19 bases. CDR3: CASIGPSRTSSGANVLTF. In nucleotides, the CDR3 is TGTGCCAGCATTGGTCCTAGCAGGACGAGCTCTGGGGCCAACGTCCTGACTTTC.

This clonotype was seen a few times. This chain uses TRBV2 with TRBJ2-5; D is ambiguous. In germline, CDR1 is SNHLY, CDR2 FYNNEI. Trimming removed 6 bases from V and 4 bases from J, with 12 bases in between. The CDR3 contains 13 residues. In nucleotides, the CDR3 is TGTGCCAGCAGCCCCTTGACCACAGAGACCCAGTACTTC. Its protein is CASSPLTTETQYF.

The V gene is TRBV20-1, the J gene TRBJ2-7; 9 bases align to TRBD2. The ends lost 7 bases at V and 1 base at J; junction bases unmatched: 11. The CDR3 is 15 amino acids. Germline assignment: CDR1 DFQATT and CDR2 SNEGSKA (reference sequence). For the CDR3, the DNA is TGCAGTGTCACAGGACTTAGCGGGAGTTCCTACGAGCAGTACTTC. Its protein is CSVTGLSGSSYEQYF.

This clonotype occurred a few times. This chain links TRBV5-5 with TRBJ2-7; 11 nucleotides align to TRBD2. Germline CDR1 is SGHKS and CDR2 is YYEKEE (reference sequence). V shed 4 bases, J shed 7 bases, and the junction held 10 bases outside the gene matches. The CDR3 contains 15 residues. The CDR3 sequence is CASSILAGVGREQYF. As DNA, the CDR3 is TGTGCCAGCAGCATACTAGCGGGGGTGGGGAGGGAGCAGTACTTC.